This entry lists 21 T cell receptor beta chains sequenced from one sample in a study of T cells in Graves' hyperthyroidism and ophthalmopathy. What was amplified from RNA transcripts were TCR beta CDR3 regions. During a first-round RT-PCR of the TCR CDR3, the HTBI primer set was used. TCRdb recomputed calls from the multiplex PCR reads with MiXCR, one row per CDR3 protein. Of hundreds of thousands of distinct CDR3 sequences in the sample, roughly 13% are singletons; the top ten hold around 32%. Source material: blood. The receptors were sampled from a middle-aged woman with Graves' ophthalmopathy.

This clonotype was found many times. For the CDR3, the DNA is TGTGCCACCAGTGATTTCCCACCGACAGGGCCGAGCACAGATACGCAGTATTTT. Translation gives CATSDFPPTGPSTDTQYF. The chain is built from TRBV24-1 and TRBJ2-3, with 7 nucleotides matching TRBD1. The CDR3 totals 18 residues. V lost 1 base to trimming and J lost 0 bases; unmatched junction nucleotides: 9. The germline V gene has CDR1 KGHDR and CDR2 SFDVKD.

This clonotype was counted between two and nine times. The chain joins TRBV5-1 to TRBJ2-1; D unclear. This CDR3 is 15 amino acids long. V was pared by 0 bases and J by 3 bases, with 10 bases between. Germline loops: CDR1 SGHRS, CDR2 YFSETQ. CDR3 coding DNA: TGCGCCAGCAGCTTGGCTAGGACGGACTACAATGAGCAGTTCTTC. This gives the protein CASSLARTDYNEQFF.

This clonotype has more than one count but fewer than ten. The genes are TRBV12-3 or TRBV12-4 and TRBJ2-3, with 8 positions matching TRBD1. The V segment lost 7 bases and the J segment 2 bases; nucleotides outside the gene matches: 11. CDR3 length equals 16 residues. Here the CDR3 DNA reads TGTGCCAGCAAGTCACAGGGGGTTTCCCCCACAGATACGCAGTATTTT. Its protein is CASKSQGVSPTDTQYF.

This clonotype was observed at least ten times. The CDR3 DNA reads as TGCAGTGCCCCACTAGCGGGAACTAGCACAGATACGCAGTATTTT. Its translation: CSAPLAGTSTDTQYF. V usage is TRBV20-1 and J usage is TRBJ2-3, with 10 bases fitting TRBD2. The CDR3 runs to 15 residues. V dropped 6 bases and J dropped 0; count of bases not matched to a gene: 6. Germline V gives CDR1 DFQATT, CDR2 SNEGSKA (reference sequence).

The J gene is TRBJ2-5, the V gene TRBV6-1; D possibly corresponds to TRBD1 (5 bases). CDR1 is MNHNS, CDR2 SASEGT, per germline. Trimming pared 7 bases from V and 5 bases from J, leaving 14 bases between. There are 13 residues in the CDR3. CDR3 DNA sequence: TGTGCCAGCAATGATAGGGGTCGGGAGACCCAGTACTTC. Translated, it gives CASNDRGRETQYF.

With respect to this clonotype: A much larger clonotype is one base distant, so this may be a read error. This chain links TRBV6-1 with TRBJ1-1; D remains unclear. Germline lookup yields CDR1 MNHNS and CDR2 SASEGT. CDR3 length equals 14 residues. The DNA for the CDR3 is TGTGCCAACAGTGAAGTAGGGATGAACACTGAAGCTTTCTTT. It specifies CANSEVGMNTEAFF.

This clonotype showed up just a few times. The rearrangement links TRBV4-2 to TRBJ2-7; TRBD2 aligns across 9 bases. Per the germline V gene, CDR1 is LGHNA and CDR2 is YNFKEQ. V lost 0 bases to trimming and J lost 3 bases; unmatched junction nucleotides: 6. This CDR3 comprises 16 residues. The CDR3 nucleotides read TGTGCCAGCAGCCAAGAAGGAGGCGGGAGGGACTACGAGCAGTACTTC. Protein sequence: CASSQEGGGRDYEQYF.

This clonotype was detected ten times or more. The chain couples TRBV29-1 to TRBJ2-1; D call uncertain. V lost 7 bases and J lost 5, with 6 bases in between. The germline gives CDR1 SQVTM, CDR2 ANQGSEA. The length of the CDR3 is 10 residues. The CDR3 reads CSGANNEQFF. DNA of the CDR3: TGCAGCGGAGCGAACAATGAGCAGTTCTTC.

On this clonotype: A much larger clone differs from this one at a single base, so this may be a read error. The chain recombines TRBV5-4 with TRBJ2-3, with TRBD2 as a possible D gene (6 bases). V lost 4 bases and J 2 bases, leaving 11 bases between the germline ends. Germline CDR1 SGHNT, CDR2 YYREEE (reference sequence). The CDR3 has 14 residues. CDR3 sequence: CASSPAGLTDTQYF. For the CDR3, the DNA is TGTGCCAGCAGCCCAGCGGGCCTCACAGATACGCAGTATTTT.

With respect to this clonotype: Relative to the germline gene, one junction end is altered; a read error may explain this. The chain is built from TRBV9 and TRBJ2-1; 7 nucleotides line up with TRBD1. This CDR3 has 15 residues. Looked up from germline, CDR1 is SGDLS and CDR2 is YYNGEE. The CDR3 sequence: CASSVKGTGAAEQSF. In DNA, the CDR3 is TGTGCCAGCAGCGTAAAGGGAACAGGGGCGGCTGAGCAGTCCTTC.

This clonotype was seen a handful of times. In this CDR3 the conserved last residue, phenylalanine or tryptophan, is missing, so a read error is likely. The rearrangement joins TRBV24-1 to TRBJ1-2; tentatively, D is TRBD1 (6 bases). This CDR3 region has 17 residues. Trimming removed 4 bases at V and 3 bases at J, with 20 bases between. Germline lookup yields CDR1 KGHDR and CDR2 SFDVKD. CDR3 in DNA: TGTGCCACCAGTGACCCCAACGACCCTAAGGGGGACTATGGCTACACCTCC. Its protein is CATSDPNDPKGDYGYTS.

This clonotype appeared many times. V gene TRBV11-2 combines with J gene TRBJ2-5; D is perhaps TRBD1 (6 bases). V was shortened by 1 base and J by 4 bases, with 16 bases between the two germline ends. Germline V gene data show CDR1 as SGHAT and CDR2 as FQNNGV. The CDR3 extends over 16 amino acids. The CDR3 DNA reads as TGTGCCAGCAGCTTAGGAGGACAGTCAATAGTAGAGACCCAGTACTTC. This encodes CASSLGGQSIVETQYF.

Ten or more counts support this clonotype. The gene calls are TRBV25-1 and TRBJ2-7; 8 bases align to TRBD1. The V segment lost 2 bases and the J segment 3 bases; nucleotides outside the gene matches: 6. This CDR3 has 15 residues. Germline-derived CDR1 and CDR2 are MGHDK and SYGVNS. Here the CDR3 reads CASSEPPDRGYEQYF. CDR3 DNA: TGTGCCAGCAGTGAACCCCCAGACAGGGGCTACGAGCAGTACTTC.

This clonotype appeared a few times. V usage is TRBV29-1 and J usage is TRBJ1-2, with 7 bases aligning to TRBD1. The trim removed 7 bases at V and 7 bases at J, leaving 9 bases unmatched. The CDR3 has 12 residues. Germline loops: CDR1 SQVTM, CDR2 ANQGSEA. The CDR3 coding sequence is TGCAGCGCCGACAGGGATGAAGGTGGCTACACCTTC. Encoded protein: CSADRDEGGYTF.

This clonotype was counted at least ten times. The CDR3 DNA reads as TGCAGCGTTGCGCGGGCTAACTATGGCTACACCTTC. Its protein is CSVARANYGYTF. The chain uses TRBV29-1 and TRBJ1-2; D gene unclear. There are 12 residues in the CDR3. The germline V and J ends were trimmed by 4 bases and 0 bases, with 6 bases remaining between them. Germline CDR1 and CDR2: SQVTM and ANQGSEA.

This rearrangement joins TRBV5-1 to TRBJ2-5, with D perhaps TRBD2 (6 bases). The CDR3 spans 15 residues. Looked up from germline, CDR1 is SGHRS and CDR2 is YFSETQ. V lost 2 bases and J 5 bases, leaving 16 bases between the germline ends. The CDR3 reads CASSLSGTEGETQYF. CDR3 in DNA: TGCGCCAGCAGCTTATCCGGGACGGAGGGGGAGACCCAGTACTTC.

This clonotype has a handful of counts. The chain is built from TRBV25-1 and TRBJ2-1, with 12 bases aligning to TRBD1. Germline CDR1 and CDR2: MGHDK and SYGVNS. The CDR3 is made up of 13 amino acids. V lost 6 bases, J lost 9 bases, and 3 bases stayed unmatched. The CDR3: CASSGTGGFEQFF. The DNA for the CDR3 is TGTGCCAGCAGCGGGACAGGGGGCTTTGAGCAGTTCTTC.

In regard to this clonotype: Germline is not matched at one junction end, which may reflect a read error. The genes are TRBV6-1 and TRBJ1-5; TRBD1 is a possible D gene (5 bases). The CDR3 is 13 amino acids. CDR1 is MNHNS and CDR2 is SASEGT in the germline V gene. The CDR3 DNA reads as TGTGCCAGAAGTGTGACAGCCGCACGAGCCCAGCATTTT. Translation gives CARSVTAARAQHF.

In this sample, this clonotype turned up many times. This sequence joins TRBV7-2 and TRBJ2-1, with 10 positions matching TRBD2. The J segment lost 2 bases and the V segment lost 3 bases, leaving 4 bases of the junction unmatched. Looked up from germline, CDR1 is SGHTA and CDR2 is FQGNSA. The CDR3 has 16 amino acids. The CDR3 is CASSLFLAGAYNEQFF. CDR3 bases: TGTGCCAGCAGCTTGTTCCTAGCGGGAGCCTACAATGAGCAGTTCTTC. Using reference TRBV7-2 and TRBJ2-1 for the parts outside the CDR3, the full variable domain is GAGVSQSPSNKVTEKGKDVELRCDPISGHTALYWYRQSLGQGLEFLIYFQGNSAPDKSGLPSDRFSAERTGGSVSTLTIQRTQQEDSAVYLCASSLFLAGAYNEQFFGPGTRLTVL.

In its sample, this clonotype was seen many times. The CDR3 here is CASSEIQWGSGSPLHF. The CDR3, as DNA: TGTGCCAGCAGCGAAATCCAGTGGGGTAGCGGTTCACCCCTCCACTTT. This chain joins TRBV28 and TRBJ1-6, with D uncertain. In germline, CDR1 is MDHEN, CDR2 SYDVKM. V was pared by 6 bases and J by 9 bases, with 21 bases between. This CDR3 contains 16 residues.

This clonotype occurred a few times. The rearrangement links TRBV24-1 to TRBJ1-2, with D unresolved. Trimming pared 4 bases from V and 8 bases from J, leaving 13 bases between. CDR3 length equals 13 residues. Germline V gene sequence: CDR1 KGHDR, CDR2 SFDVKD. The CDR3 region has the DNA TGTGCCACCAGTGAACCCGGGAGCGGAGGCTACACCTTC. As protein: CATSEPGSGGYTF.